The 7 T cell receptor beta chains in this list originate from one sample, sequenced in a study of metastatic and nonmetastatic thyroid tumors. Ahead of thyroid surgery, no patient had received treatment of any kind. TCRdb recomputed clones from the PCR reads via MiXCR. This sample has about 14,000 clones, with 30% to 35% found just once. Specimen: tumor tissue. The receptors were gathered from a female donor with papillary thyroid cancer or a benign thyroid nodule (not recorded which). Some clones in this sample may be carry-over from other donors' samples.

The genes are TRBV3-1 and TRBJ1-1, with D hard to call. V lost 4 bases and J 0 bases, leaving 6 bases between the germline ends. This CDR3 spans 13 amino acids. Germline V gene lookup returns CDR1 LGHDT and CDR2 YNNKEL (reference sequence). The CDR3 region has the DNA TGTGCCAGCAGCCCGGCCATGAACACTGAAGCTTTCTTT. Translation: CASSPAMNTEAFF.

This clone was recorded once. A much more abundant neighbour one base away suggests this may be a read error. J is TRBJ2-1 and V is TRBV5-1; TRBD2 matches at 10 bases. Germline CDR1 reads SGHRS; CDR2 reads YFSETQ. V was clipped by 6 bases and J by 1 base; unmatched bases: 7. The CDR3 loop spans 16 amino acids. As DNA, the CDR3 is TGCGCCAGCACGTTAGCGGGAGGAGTGTCCTACAATGAGCAGTTCTTC. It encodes CASTLAGGVSYNEQFF.

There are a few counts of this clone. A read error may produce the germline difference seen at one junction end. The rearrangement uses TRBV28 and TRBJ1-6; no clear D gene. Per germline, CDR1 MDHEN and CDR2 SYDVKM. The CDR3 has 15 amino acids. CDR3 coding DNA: TGTGCCAGCAGTTTATATCTCGCAAGGGCTTCACCCCTCCGCTTT. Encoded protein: CASSLYLARASPLRF.

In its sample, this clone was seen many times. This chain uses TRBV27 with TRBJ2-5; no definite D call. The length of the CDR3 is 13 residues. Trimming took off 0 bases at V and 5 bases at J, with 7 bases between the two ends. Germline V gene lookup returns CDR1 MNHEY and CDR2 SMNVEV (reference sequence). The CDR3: CASSLSGWETQYF. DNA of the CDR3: TGTGCCAGCAGTTTATCAGGGTGGGAGACCCAGTACTTC.

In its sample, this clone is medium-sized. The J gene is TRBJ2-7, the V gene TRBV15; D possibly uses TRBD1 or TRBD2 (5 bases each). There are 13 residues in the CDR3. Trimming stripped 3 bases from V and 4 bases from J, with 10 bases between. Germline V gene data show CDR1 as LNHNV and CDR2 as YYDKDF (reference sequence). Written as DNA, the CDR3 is TGTGCCACCAGCAGTGGGACGGGTTACGAGCAGTACTTC. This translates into CATSSGTGYEQYF.

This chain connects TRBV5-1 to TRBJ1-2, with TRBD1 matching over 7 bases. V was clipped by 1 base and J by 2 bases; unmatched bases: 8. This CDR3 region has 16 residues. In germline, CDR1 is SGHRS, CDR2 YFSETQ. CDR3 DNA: TGCGCCAGCAGCTTGTACCCCAGACAGGGAAACTATGGCTACACCTTC. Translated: CASSLYPRQGNYGYTF.

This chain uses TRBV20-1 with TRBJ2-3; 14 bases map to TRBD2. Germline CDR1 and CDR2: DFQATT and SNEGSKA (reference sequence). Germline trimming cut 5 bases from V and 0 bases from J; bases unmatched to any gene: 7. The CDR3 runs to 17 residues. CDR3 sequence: CSAVTSGRALSTDTQYF. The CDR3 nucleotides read TGCAGTGCTGTGACTAGCGGGAGGGCCCTTAGCACAGATACGCAGTATTTT.